Listed below are T cell receptor beta chains from one sample, sequenced in a study of response to subunit inactivated influenza vaccine. Via MiXCR, TCRdb re-called the RT-PCR reads, giving one row per CDR3 protein. Among about 540,000 distinct CDR3 sequences listed, 20% to 25% were seen once. The data also belong to a second study, concerning T cells expressing NK-cell markers.

Sequenced here: CD4+ T cells sorted from PBMCs, sampled about 12 days after vaccination. These TCRs come from a man in his fifties or sixties who received an inactivated influenza vaccine. Both conserved end residues are part of each CDR3. The D gene is left open where the match is weak. Size is omitted from some rows. Given values are once, few, many or a class for expanded clones.

abundance: NA; j_gene: TRBJ1-2; d_gene: NA; v_gene: TRBV6-2/TRBV6-3; CDR3aa: CASSYVGYGYTF; CDR3nt: TGTGCCAGCAGTTACGTCGGCTATGGCTACACCTTC
abundance: few; j_gene: TRBJ2-7; d_gene: TRBD1; v_gene: TRBV2; CDR3aa: CASSGQGDWQYF; CDR3nt: TGTGCCAGCAGTGGACAGGGGGATTGGCAGTACTTC
abundance: NA; j_gene: TRBJ2-2; d_gene: NA; v_gene: TRBV12-3/TRBV12-4; CDR3aa: CASSWWGANTGELFF; CDR3nt: TGTGCCAGCAGTTGGTGGGGGGCGAACACCGGGGAGCTGTTTTTT
abundance: NA; j_gene: TRBJ1-6; d_gene: NA; v_gene: TRBV27; CDR3aa: CASSFWTVVGASPLHF; CDR3nt: TGTGCCAGCAGTTTTTGGACGGTCGTAGGCGCCTCACCCCTCCACTTT
abundance: NA; j_gene: TRBJ2-3; d_gene: NA; v_gene: TRBV15; CDR3aa: CATSIGGGTDTQYF; CDR3nt: TGTGCCACCAGCATAGGGGGGGGTACAGATACGCAGTATTTT
abundance: NA; j_gene: TRBJ1-1; d_gene: TRBD1; v_gene: TRBV5-5; CDR3aa: CASSITGGRMNTEAFF; CDR3nt: TGTGCCAGCAGCATAACAGGGGGCAGGATGAACACTGAAGCTTTCTTT
abundance: NA; j_gene: TRBJ1-6; d_gene: NA; v_gene: TRBV20-1; CDR3aa: CSARTYNSPLHF; CDR3nt: TGCAGTGCTAGAACTTATAATTCACCCCTCCACTTT
abundance: NA; j_gene: TRBJ1-5; d_gene: NA; v_gene: TRBV6-5; CDR3aa: CASSYSKTGHQPQHF; CDR3nt: TGTGCCAGCAGTTACTCAAAGACGGGCCATCAGCCCCAGCATTTT
abundance: NA; j_gene: TRBJ2-1; d_gene: NA; v_gene: TRBV2; CDR3aa: CASSDRSEQFF; CDR3nt: TGTGCCAGCAGTGACCGCTCTGAGCAGTTCTTC
abundance: NA; j_gene: TRBJ2-7; d_gene: NA; v_gene: TRBV14; CDR3aa: CASSSEVPYEQYF; CDR3nt: TGTGCCAGCAGCAGTGAGGTTCCCTACGAGCAGTACTTC
abundance: few; j_gene: TRBJ2-7; d_gene: TRBD1; v_gene: TRBV14; CDR3aa: CASSRDRGLTYEQYF; CDR3nt: TGTGCCAGCAGCCGCGACAGGGGACTCACCTACGAGCAGTACTTC
abundance: NA; j_gene: TRBJ1-1; d_gene: TRBD1; v_gene: TRBV2; CDR3aa: CASNRDRGNTEAFF; CDR3nt: TGTGCCAGCAACCGGGACAGGGGGAACACTGAAGCTTTCTTT
abundance: NA; j_gene: TRBJ1-1; d_gene: NA; v_gene: TRBV18; CDR3aa: CASSPSTSPTEAFF; CDR3nt: TGTGCCAGCTCACCGTCGACCTCCCCCACTGAAGCTTTCTTT
abundance: NA; j_gene: TRBJ2-7; d_gene: TRBD1; v_gene: TRBV28; CDR3aa: CASRHPDRGFHEQYF; CDR3nt: TGTGCCAGCAGACATCCCGACAGGGGGTTTCACGAGCAGTACTTC
abundance: few; j_gene: TRBJ2-5; d_gene: TRBD2; v_gene: TRBV10-2; CDR3aa: CASSESMALQREWPQETQYF; CDR3nt: TGCGCCAGCAGTGAGTCCATGGCCCTTCAGCGGGAGTGGCCCCAAGAGACCCAGTACTTC
abundance: NA; j_gene: TRBJ2-7; d_gene: TRBD2; v_gene: TRBV12-3/TRBV12-4; CDR3aa: CASSLGLGLAGGPYEQYF; CDR3nt: TGTGCCAGCAGTTTAGGTCTAGGGCTAGCGGGAGGGCCCTACGAGCAGTACTTC
abundance: few; j_gene: TRBJ2-3; d_gene: TRBD2; v_gene: TRBV20-1; CDR3aa: CSASSRVSSGGRDTQYF; CDR3nt: TGCAGTGCTAGTAGTCGGGTGTCTAGCGGTGGGCGAGATACGCAGTATTTT
abundance: NA; j_gene: TRBJ1-1; d_gene: NA; v_gene: TRBV20-1; CDR3aa: CSASRGDINTEAFF; CDR3nt: TGCAGTGCTAGTCGTGGGGACATAAACACTGAAGCTTTCTTT
abundance: NA; j_gene: TRBJ1-5; d_gene: NA; v_gene: TRBV20-1; CDR3aa: CSAQKEGNQPQHF; CDR3nt: TGCAGTGCTCAGAAGGAGGGAAATCAGCCCCAGCATTTT
abundance: NA; j_gene: TRBJ2-1; d_gene: TRBD2; v_gene: TRBV20-1; CDR3aa: CSAEGLAGVWDEQFF; CDR3nt: TGCAGTGCTGAAGGACTAGCGGGAGTTTGGGATGAGCAGTTCTTC
abundance: few; j_gene: TRBJ2-5; d_gene: NA; v_gene: TRBV15; CDR3aa: CATSRDAYSYQETQYF; CDR3nt: TGTGCCACCAGCAGAGATGCGTATTCGTACCAAGAGACCCAGTACTTC
abundance: many; j_gene: TRBJ2-1; d_gene: NA; v_gene: TRBV5-1; CDR3aa: CASSLGGSSYNEQFF; CDR3nt: TGCGCCAGCAGCTTGGGGGGGAGCTCCTACAATGAGCAGTTCTTC
abundance: NA; j_gene: TRBJ2-1; d_gene: NA; v_gene: TRBV3-1; CDR3aa: CASSRRATSGLNEQFF; CDR3nt: TGTGCCAGCAGCCGCCGGGCAACCAGCGGGCTCAATGAGCAGTTCTTC
abundance: NA; j_gene: TRBJ2-7; d_gene: TRBD1; v_gene: TRBV10-3; CDR3aa: CAISVGTGKGYEQYF; CDR3nt: TGTGCCATCAGTGTTGGGACAGGGAAGGGCTACGAGCAGTACTTC
abundance: many; j_gene: TRBJ1-4; d_gene: NA; v_gene: TRBV20-1; CDR3aa: CSASSGRFDEKLFF; CDR3nt: TGCAGTGCTTCTAGTGGACGGTTTGATGAAAAACTGTTTTTT
abundance: few; j_gene: TRBJ2-4; d_gene: NA; v_gene: TRBV3-1; CDR3aa: CASSQGTLAKNIQYF; CDR3nt: TGTGCCAGCAGCCAAGGGACACTAGCCAAAAACATTCAGTACTTC
abundance: NA; j_gene: TRBJ1-5; d_gene: NA; v_gene: TRBV6-1; CDR3aa: CASSEAGGVQPQHF; CDR3nt: TGTGCCAGCAGTGAAGCTGGGGGGGTTCAGCCCCAGCATTTT